Following are 18 T cell receptor beta chains from one sample sequenced in a study of cytomegalovirus exposure and HLA in healthy donors. The study ran its PCR with 60 Vbeta and 13 Jbeta primers. The assay was immunoSEQ multiplex PCR, and TCRdb's table has in-frame clones only and misses some. This sample yields 150,000 to 200,000 clones, of which more than 70% are seen a single time; roughly 1.5% belongs to the top ten. Sequenced material: PBMCs. These receptors came from a male donor in good health and CMV-seronegative.

The CDR3 protein is CASRSERTSGSQYNEQFF. For the CDR3, the DNA is TGTGCCAGCAGGTCCGAGAGGACTAGCGGGAGCCAATACAATGAGCAGTTCTTC. The chain combines TRBV28 with TRBJ2-1; 13 positions agree with TRBD2. V was pared by 6 bases and J by 4 bases, with 12 bases of the junction left unmatched. This CDR3 has 18 residues. Germline V gene lookup returns CDR1 MDHEN and CDR2 SYDVKM. The variable domain in full, completed from reference TRBV28 and TRBJ2-1, reads DVKVTQSSRYLVKRTGEKVFLECVQDMDHENMFWYRQDPGLGLRLIYFSYDVKMKEKGDIPEGYSVSREKKERFSLILESASTNQTSMYLCASRSERTSGSQYNEQFFGPGTRLTVL.

This rearrangement joins TRBV4-2 to TRBJ1-1; D remains ambiguous. The CDR3 runs 14 residues. The germline V gene has CDR1 LGHNA and CDR2 YNFKEQ. V was pared by 0 bases and J by 6 bases, with 11 bases between. The CDR3 bases are TGTGCCAGCAGCCAAGATCGCCACATCCCTGAAGCTTTCTTT. Residues: CASSQDRHIPEAFF.

The chain carries TRBV18 and TRBJ1-5; 9 nucleotides align to TRBD1. Germline lookup yields CDR1 KGHSH and CDR2 LQKENI. This CDR3 region has 14 residues. The J segment lost 7 bases and the V segment lost 4 bases, leaving 5 bases of the junction unmatched. The CDR3 is CASSLGQGGQPQHF. The CDR3, as DNA: TGTGCCAGCTCACTGGGACAGGGAGGGCAGCCCCAGCATTTT.

The chain carries TRBV7-8 and TRBJ1-1; D gene ambiguous. The germline V gene encodes CDR1 SGHVS and CDR2 FQNEAQ. The germline V and J ends were trimmed by 5 bases and 13 bases, with 14 bases remaining between them. The CDR3 spans 11 residues. The CDR3 sequence is CASSRGPIVFF. The CDR3, as DNA: TGTGCCAGCAGCCGCGGGCCTATCGTTTTCTTT. The variable domain in full, with the rest retrieved from reference TRBV7-8 and TRBJ1-1, is GAGVSQSPRYKVAKRGQDVALRCDPISGHVSLFWYQQALGQGPEFLTYFQNEAQLDKSGLPSDRFFAERPEGSVSTLKIQRTQQEDSAVYLCASSRGPIVFFGQGTRLTVV.

The rearrangement links TRBV4-3 to TRBJ2-5; TRBD2 is a possible D gene (7 bases). V was pared by 0 bases and J by 2 bases, with 13 bases between. Germline V gene lookup returns CDR1 LGHNA and CDR2 YSLEER. The CDR3 runs 16 residues. As DNA, the CDR3 is TGCGCCAGCAGCCAAGATGGGGGGAGGGGGCAAGAGACCCAGTACTTC. Amino acid sequence: CASSQDGGRGQETQYF.

The chain is built from TRBV20-1 and TRBJ2-5; D unresolved. The CDR3 is 10 amino acids. Trimming removed 6 bases at V and 5 bases at J, with 7 bases between. In germline, CDR1 is DFQATT, CDR2 SNEGSKA (reference sequence). The CDR3 here is CSAYRETQYF. The CDR3 DNA reads as TGCAGTGCCTACCGGGAGACCCAGTACTTC.

A few counts support this clone. The CDR3 loop reads CASSVEGQGNQPQHF. The CDR3 DNA sequence: TGTGCCAGCAGCGTAGAGGGACAGGGCAATCAGCCCCAGCATTTT. The rearrangement uses TRBV9 and TRBJ1-5; 8 bases are shared with TRBD1. Germline V CDR1 and CDR2: SGDLS, YYNGEE. Trimming removed 0 bases from V and 2 bases from J; junction bases left unmatched: 1. The CDR3 runs 15 residues.

In this sample, this clone turned up a few times. The rearrangement joins TRBV9 to TRBJ1-3, with D uncertain. The CDR3 loop spans 15 amino acids. Germline CDR1 SGDLS, CDR2 YYNGEE. Trimming shortened V by 4 bases and J by 2 bases, and 13 bases separated the two germline ends. In DNA form, the CDR3 reads TGTGCCAGCAGCTCCGCGGGATCGGCTGGAAACACCATATATTTT. It is translated as CASSSAGSAGNTIYF.

The chain is built from TRBV18 and TRBJ2-7; 8 positions match TRBD1. The germline V gene has CDR1 KGHSH and CDR2 LQKENI. This CDR3 is built from 14 residues. Trimming took 2 bases from V and 2 from J; bases not matched to a gene: 2. DNA for the CDR3: TGTGCCAGCTCACCAGGACAGGGTACCTACGAGCAGTACTTC. Its translation: CASSPGQGTYEQYF.

The V gene is TRBV4-1, the J gene TRBJ2-1; 8 bases match TRBD2. The CDR3 is 17 residues long. Germline V gene sequence: CDR1 MGHRA, CDR2 YSYEKL. V shed 0 bases and J 9 bases; nucleotides not matched to a gene: 13. The CDR3 loop is CASSQDINAGGSSEQFF. For the CDR3, the DNA is TGCGCCAGCAGCCAAGACATCAATGCGGGGGGCTCATCTGAGCAGTTCTTC.

V is TRBV9 and J is TRBJ2-5, with 12 bases identical to TRBD2. Germline-derived CDR1 and CDR2 are SGDLS and YYNGEE. The V and J ends lost 4 bases and 5 bases, in that order; junction bases with no gene match: 6. This CDR3 spans 15 amino acids. In DNA form, the CDR3 reads TGTGCCAGCAGCCTAGCGGGAGGGCCTCGGGAGACCCAGTACTTC. It specifies CASSLAGGPRETQYF. Supplemented by reference TRBV9 and TRBJ2-5, the full variable domain reads DSGVTQTPKHLITATGQRVTLRCSPRSGDLSVYWYQQSLDQGLQFLIQYYNGEERAKGNILERFSAQQFPDLHSELNLSSLELGDSALYFCASSLAGGPRETQYFGPGTRLLVL.

This clone was detected only a few times. CDR3: CASSLGQTYEQYF. As DNA, the CDR3 is TGTGCCAGCAGCCTAGGACAGACCTACGAGCAGTACTTC. The gene calls are TRBV9 and TRBJ2-7, with D possibly being TRBD1 (6 bases). The CDR3 totals 13 residues. Germline V CDR1 and CDR2: SGDLS, YYNGEE. The V and J ends lost 4 bases and 2 bases respectively, with 10 bases between them.

This chain uses TRBV2 with TRBJ2-2; TRBD2 matches 13 bases. V was clipped by 4 bases and J by 5 bases; unmatched bases: 1. The CDR3 has 15 residues. Germline V gives CDR1 SNHLY, CDR2 FYNNEI. The CDR3 coding sequence is TGTGCCAGCAGTGTGGGACTAGCGGGGACCGGGGAGCTGTTTTTT. Its translation is CASSVGLAGTGELFF.

The chain carries TRBV7-8 and TRBJ1-3; TRBD1 aligns across 9 bases. The CDR3 extends over 14 amino acids. Trimming at V came to 5 bases and at J to 4 bases, leaving 3 bases not matched to a gene. Germline V gives CDR1 SGHVS, CDR2 FQNEAQ. Written as DNA, the CDR3 is TGTGCCAGCAGCAGGGACAGGGCGGGAAACACCATATATTTT. Its translation: CASSRDRAGNTIYF.

This rearrangement joins TRBV5-1 to TRBJ1-1; D is unclear. The CDR3 is 16 amino acids. CDR1 is SGHRS and CDR2 is YFSETQ in the germline V gene. V lost 2 bases and J 4 bases, leaving 18 bases between the germline ends. In nucleotides, the CDR3 is TGCGCCAGCAGCTTTTCCAGGAGCAACGGGGTCACTGAAGCTTTCTTT. Protein sequence: CASSFSRSNGVTEAFF.

This sequence joins TRBV4-3 and TRBJ1-1, with 7 bases lining up with TRBD1. V shed 3 bases, J shed 7 bases, and the junction held 2 bases outside the gene matches. This CDR3 has 12 amino acids. The germline V gene encodes CDR1 LGHNA and CDR2 YSLEER. The CDR3 protein is CASSQGQYEAFF. In DNA form, the CDR3 reads TGCGCCAGCAGCCAGGGACAGTATGAAGCTTTCTTT.

The chain is built from TRBV6-4 and TRBJ2-1, with a possible D match to TRBD1 (5 bases). This CDR3 is built from 17 residues. V was clipped by 4 bases and J by 0 bases, with 16 bases between them. From germline, CDR1 is MRHNA and CDR2 SNTAGT. DNA for the CDR3: TGTGCCAGCAGTGCAAGGTGGGGCCGGAGCTCCTACAATGAGCAGTTCTTC. It translates to CASSARWGRSSYNEQFF.

The gene calls are TRBV4-2 and TRBJ2-5; 16 bases map to TRBD2. V shed 6 bases, J shed 2 bases, and the junction held 3 bases outside the gene matches. CDR1 is LGHNA, CDR2 YNFKEQ, per germline. The CDR3 spans 16 residues. The CDR3 DNA is TGTGCCAGCAGTCAGGGACTAGCGGGAGGGCAAGAGACCCAGTACTTC. Translation: CASSQGLAGGQETQYF.